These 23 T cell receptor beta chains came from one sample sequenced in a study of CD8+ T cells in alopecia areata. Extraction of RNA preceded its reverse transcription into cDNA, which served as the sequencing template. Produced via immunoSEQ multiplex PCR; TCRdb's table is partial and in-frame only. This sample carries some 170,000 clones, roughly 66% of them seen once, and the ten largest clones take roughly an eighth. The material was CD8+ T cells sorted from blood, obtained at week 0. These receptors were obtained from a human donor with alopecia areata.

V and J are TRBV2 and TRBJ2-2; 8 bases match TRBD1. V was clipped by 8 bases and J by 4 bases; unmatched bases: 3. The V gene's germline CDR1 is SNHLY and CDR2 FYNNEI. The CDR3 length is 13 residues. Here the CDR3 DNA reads TGTGCCAGCGGCACAGGGGGCACCGGGGAGCTGTTTTTT. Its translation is CASGTGGTGELFF.

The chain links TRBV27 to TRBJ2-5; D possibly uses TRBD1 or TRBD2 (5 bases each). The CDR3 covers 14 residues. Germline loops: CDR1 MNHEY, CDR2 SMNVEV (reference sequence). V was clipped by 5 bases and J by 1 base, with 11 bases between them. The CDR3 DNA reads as TGTGCCAGCAGTGGATGGGGACCCCAAGAGACCCAGTACTTC. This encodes CASSGWGPQETQYF.

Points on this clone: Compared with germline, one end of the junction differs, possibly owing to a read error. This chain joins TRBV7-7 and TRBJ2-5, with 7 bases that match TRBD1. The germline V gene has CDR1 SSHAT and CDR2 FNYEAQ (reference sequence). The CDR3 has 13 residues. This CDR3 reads CASNLNRGETQYF. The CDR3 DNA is TGTGCTAGCAACCTGAACAGGGGTGAGACCCAGTACTTC.

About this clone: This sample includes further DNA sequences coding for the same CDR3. This chain's CDR3 is CASSLNNSPLHF. In DNA, the CDR3 is TGTGCCAGCAGCCTAAATAATTCACCCCTCCACTTT. The V call is TRBV7-9, the J call TRBJ1-6; no definite D call. Germline values: CDR1 SEHNR, CDR2 FQNEAQ (reference sequence). With 5 bases removed from V and 5 bases from J, the gap between germline ends came to 4 bases. The CDR3 sequence is 12 residues long.

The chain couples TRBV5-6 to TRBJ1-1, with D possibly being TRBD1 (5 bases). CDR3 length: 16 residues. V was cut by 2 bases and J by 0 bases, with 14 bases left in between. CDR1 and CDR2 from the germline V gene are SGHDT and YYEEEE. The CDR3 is CASSFQGEILNTEAFF. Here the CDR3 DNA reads TGTGCCAGCAGCTTTCAAGGGGAGATTTTGAACACTGAAGCTTTCTTT.

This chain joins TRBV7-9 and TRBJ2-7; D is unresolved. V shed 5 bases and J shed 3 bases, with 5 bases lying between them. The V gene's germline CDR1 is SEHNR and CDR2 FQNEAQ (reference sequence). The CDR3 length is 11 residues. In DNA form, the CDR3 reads TGTGCCAGCAGCCCAATCTACGAGCAGTACTTC. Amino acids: CASSPIYEQYF.

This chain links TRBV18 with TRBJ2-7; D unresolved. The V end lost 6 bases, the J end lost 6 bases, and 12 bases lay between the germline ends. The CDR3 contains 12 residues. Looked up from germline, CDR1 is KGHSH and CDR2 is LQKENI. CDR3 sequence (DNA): TGTGCCAGCTCCCCTAATGACTTCGAGCAGTACTTC. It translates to CASSPNDFEQYF.

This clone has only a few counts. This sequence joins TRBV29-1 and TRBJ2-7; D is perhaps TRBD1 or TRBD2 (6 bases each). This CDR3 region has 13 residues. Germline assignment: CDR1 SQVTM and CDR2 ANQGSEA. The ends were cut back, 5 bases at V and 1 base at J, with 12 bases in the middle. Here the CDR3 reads CSVRGGRSYEQYF. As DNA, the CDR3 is TGCAGCGTTAGAGGGGGGCGGTCCTACGAGCAGTACTTC.

The CDR3 loop is CASRDLALDTRMNEQFF. CDR3 DNA sequence: TGTGCCAGCAGGGACCTAGCGCTAGATACTAGAATGAATGAGCAGTTCTTC. V and J are TRBV2 and TRBJ2-1; tentatively, D is TRBD2 (6 bases). The V gene lost 6 bases and the J gene lost 7 bases, with 25 bases spanning the gap. There are 17 residues in the CDR3. Germline lookup yields CDR1 SNHLY and CDR2 FYNNEI.

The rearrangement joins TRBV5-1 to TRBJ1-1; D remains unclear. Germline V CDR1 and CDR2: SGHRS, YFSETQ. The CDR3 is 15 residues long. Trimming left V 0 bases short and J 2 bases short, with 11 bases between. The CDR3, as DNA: TGCGCCAGCAGCTTGGCCTTGAGCAGTAACACTGAAGCTTTCTTT. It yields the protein CASSLALSSNTEAFF.

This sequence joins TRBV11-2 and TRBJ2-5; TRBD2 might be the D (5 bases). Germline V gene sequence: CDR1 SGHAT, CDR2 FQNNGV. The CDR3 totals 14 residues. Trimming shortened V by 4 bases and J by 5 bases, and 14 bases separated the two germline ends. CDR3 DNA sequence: TGTGCCAGCAGCTCATTTTATGGGGAGGAGACCCAGTACTTC. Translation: CASSSFYGEETQYF.

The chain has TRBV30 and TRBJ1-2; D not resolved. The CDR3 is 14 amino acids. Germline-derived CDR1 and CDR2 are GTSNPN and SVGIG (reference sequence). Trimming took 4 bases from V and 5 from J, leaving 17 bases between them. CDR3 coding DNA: TGTGCCTGGACTTTTGGCTACGGGGATTATGGCTACACCTTC. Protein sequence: CAWTFGYGDYGYTF.

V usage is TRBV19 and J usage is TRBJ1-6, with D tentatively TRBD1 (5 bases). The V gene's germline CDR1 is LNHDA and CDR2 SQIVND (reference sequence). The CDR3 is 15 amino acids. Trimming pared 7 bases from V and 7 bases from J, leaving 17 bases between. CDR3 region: CASTFGTLDNSPLHF. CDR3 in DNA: TGTGCCAGTACCTTCGGGACGCTGGACAATTCACCCCTCCACTTT.

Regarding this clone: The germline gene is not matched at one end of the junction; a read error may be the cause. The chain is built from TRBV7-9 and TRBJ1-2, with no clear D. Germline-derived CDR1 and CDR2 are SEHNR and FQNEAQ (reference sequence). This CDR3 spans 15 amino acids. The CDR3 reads CASSPAGNTNYGYSF. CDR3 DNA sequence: TGTGCCAGCAGCCCAGCCGGGAACACCAACTATGGCTACTCCTTC. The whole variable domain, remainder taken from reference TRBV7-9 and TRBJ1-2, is DTGVSQNPRHKITKRGQNVTFRCDPISEHNRLYWYRQTLGQGPEFLTYFQNEAQLEKSRLLSDRFSAERPKGSFSTLEIQRTEQGDSAMYLCASSPAGNTNYGYSFGSGTRLTVV.

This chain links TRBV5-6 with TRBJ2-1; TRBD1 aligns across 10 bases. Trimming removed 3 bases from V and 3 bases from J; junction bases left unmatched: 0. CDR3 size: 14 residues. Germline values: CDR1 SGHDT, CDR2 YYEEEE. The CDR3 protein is CASSWDRGYNEQFF. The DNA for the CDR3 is TGTGCCAGCAGCTGGGACAGGGGCTACAATGAGCAGTTCTTC.

In DNA form, the CDR3 reads TGTGCCAGCACCGGGACCGCACGCGAGCAGTACTTC. It translates to CASTGTAREQYF. The chain joins TRBV2 to TRBJ2-7; TRBD1 or TRBD2 may be the D gene (5 bases each). Trimming shortened V by 7 bases and J by 6 bases, and 13 bases separated the two germline ends. The germline CDR1 and CDR2 sequences are SNHLY and FYNNEI. The CDR3 is 12 amino acids.

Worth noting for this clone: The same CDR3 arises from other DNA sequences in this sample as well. The CDR3, as DNA: TGTGCCAGCAGTGAATACCGACAAGAGACCCAGTACTTC. Amino acid sequence: CASSEYRQETQYF. The genes are TRBV2 and TRBJ2-5, with D uncertain. Trimming removed 2 bases from V and 2 bases from J, with 6 bases in between. Germline assignment: CDR1 SNHLY and CDR2 FYNNEI. The CDR3 loop spans 13 amino acids.

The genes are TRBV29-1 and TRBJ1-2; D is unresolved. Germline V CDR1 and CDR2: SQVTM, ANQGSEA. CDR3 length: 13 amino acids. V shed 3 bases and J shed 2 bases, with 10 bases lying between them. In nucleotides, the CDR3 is TGCAGCGTTGATTCGGTAGCAAACTATGGCTACACCTTC. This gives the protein CSVDSVANYGYTF.

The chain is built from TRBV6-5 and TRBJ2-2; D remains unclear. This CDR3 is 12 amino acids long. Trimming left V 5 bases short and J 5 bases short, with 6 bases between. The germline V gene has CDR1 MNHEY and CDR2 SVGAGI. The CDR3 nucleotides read TGTGCCAGCAGTGATTCGACCGGGGAGCTGTTTTTT. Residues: CASSDSTGELFF.

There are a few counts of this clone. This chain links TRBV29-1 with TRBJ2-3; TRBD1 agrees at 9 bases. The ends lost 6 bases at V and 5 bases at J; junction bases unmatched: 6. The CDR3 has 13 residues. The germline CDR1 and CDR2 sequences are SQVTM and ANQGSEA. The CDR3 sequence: CSVGQGIRDTQYF. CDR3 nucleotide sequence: TGCAGCGTCGGACAGGGGATAAGAGATACGCAGTATTTT.

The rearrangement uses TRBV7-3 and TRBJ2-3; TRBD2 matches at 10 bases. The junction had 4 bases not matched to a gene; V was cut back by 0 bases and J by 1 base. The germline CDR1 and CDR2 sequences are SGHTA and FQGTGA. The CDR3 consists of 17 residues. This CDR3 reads CASSLTSGGRRTDTQYF. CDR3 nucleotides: TGTGCCAGCAGCTTAACTAGCGGGGGGAGACGCACAGATACGCAGTATTTT. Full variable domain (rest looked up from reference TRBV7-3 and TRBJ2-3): GAGVSQTPSNKVTEKGKYVELRCDPISGHTALYWYRQSLGQGPEFLIYFQGTGAADDSGLPNDRFFAVRPEGSVSTLKIQRTERGDSAVYLCASSLTSGGRRTDTQYFGPGTRLTVL.

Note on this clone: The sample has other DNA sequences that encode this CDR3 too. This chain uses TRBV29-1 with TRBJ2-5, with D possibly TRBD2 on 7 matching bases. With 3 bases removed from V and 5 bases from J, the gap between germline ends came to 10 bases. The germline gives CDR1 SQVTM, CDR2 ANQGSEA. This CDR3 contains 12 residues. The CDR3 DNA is TGCAGCGTTGAGGGGGGGCGCGAGACCCAGTACTTC. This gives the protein CSVEGGRETQYF. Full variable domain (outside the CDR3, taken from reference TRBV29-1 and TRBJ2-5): SAVISQKPSRDICQRGTSLTIQCQVDSQVTMMFWYRQQPGQSLTLIATANQGSEATYESGFVIDKFPISRPNLTFSTLTVSNMSPEDSSIYLCSVEGGRETQYFGPGTRLLVL.

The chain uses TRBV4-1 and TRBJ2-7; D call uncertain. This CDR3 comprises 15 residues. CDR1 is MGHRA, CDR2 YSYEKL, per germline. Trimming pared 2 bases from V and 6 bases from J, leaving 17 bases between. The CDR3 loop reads CASSQKDLMVGEQYF. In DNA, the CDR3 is TGCGCCAGCAGCCAAAAAGACTTAATGGTGGGCGAGCAGTACTTC.